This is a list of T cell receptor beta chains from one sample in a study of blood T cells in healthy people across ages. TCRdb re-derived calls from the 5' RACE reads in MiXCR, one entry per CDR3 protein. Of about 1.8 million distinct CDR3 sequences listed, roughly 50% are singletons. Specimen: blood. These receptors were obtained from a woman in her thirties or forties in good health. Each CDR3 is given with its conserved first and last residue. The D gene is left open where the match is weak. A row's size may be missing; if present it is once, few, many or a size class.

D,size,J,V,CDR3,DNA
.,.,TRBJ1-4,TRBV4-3,CASSQDGEGEREKLFF,TGCGCCAGCAGCCAAGATGGAGAGGGGGAAAGGGAAAAACTGTTTTTT
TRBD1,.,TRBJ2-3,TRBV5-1,CASSSFLGDRGPADTQYF,TGCGCCAGCAGCTCCTTTCTGGGGGACAGGGGGCCCGCAGATACGCAGTATTTT
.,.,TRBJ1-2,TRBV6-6,CASSPKGGNYGYTF,TGTGCCAGCAGTCCCAAGGGGGGGAACTATGGCTACACCTTC
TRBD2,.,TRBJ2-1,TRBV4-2,CASSQDEASGRNEQFF,TGTGCCAGCAGCCAAGACGAGGCTAGCGGGAGGAATGAGCAGTTCTTC
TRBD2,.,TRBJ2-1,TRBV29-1,CSVFASGLAGISYNEQFF,TGCAGCGTTTTTGCCTCAGGACTAGCGGGGATTTCCTACAATGAGCAGTTCTTC
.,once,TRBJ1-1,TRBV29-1,CSGLGLSTEAFF,TGCAGCGGGCTGGGACTGAGCACTGAAGCTTTCTTT
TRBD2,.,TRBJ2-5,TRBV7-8,CASSFGRGEETQYF,TGTGCCAGCAGCTTCGGGCGGGGGGAAGAGACCCAGTACTTC
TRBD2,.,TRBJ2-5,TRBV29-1,CSVGGISGGLGTQYF,TGCAGCGTTGGGGGAATTAGCGGGGGTCTAGGGACCCAGTACTTC
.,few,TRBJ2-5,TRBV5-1,CASSWTLSPTGETQYF,TGCGCCAGCAGCTGGACCCTCTCCCCGACAGGCGAGACCCAGTACTTC
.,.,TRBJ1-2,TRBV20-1,CGAREAGTQNGYTF,TGCGGTGCTAGAGAGGCGGGAACTCAGAATGGCTACACCTTC
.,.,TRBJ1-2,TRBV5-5,CASSSEGGHTF,TGTGCCAGCAGCTCGGAAGGAGGCCACACCTTC
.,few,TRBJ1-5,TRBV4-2,CASSPPGKEGQPQHF,TGTGCCAGCAGCCCACCAGGGAAGGAGGGTCAGCCCCAGCATTTT
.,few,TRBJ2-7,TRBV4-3,CASSHGDGYEQYF,TGCGCCAGCAGCCATGGGGACGGTTACGAGCAGTACTTC
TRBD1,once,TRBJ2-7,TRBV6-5,CASRQTTGGYEQYF,TGTGCCAGCAGACAAACGACAGGGGGCTATGAGCAGTACTTC
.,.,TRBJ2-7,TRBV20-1,CSANGVGIEQYF,TGCAGTGCCAATGGGGTGGGAATCGAGCAGTACTTC
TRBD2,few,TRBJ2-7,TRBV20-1,CSAPRLAGAAYEQYF,TGCAGTGCGCCCCGACTAGCGGGGGCCGCCTACGAGCAGTACTTC
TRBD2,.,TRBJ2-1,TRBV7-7,CASSLELRTSGNEQFF,TGTGCTAGCAGCTTAGAGCTGAGGACTAGCGGCAATGAGCAGTTCTTC
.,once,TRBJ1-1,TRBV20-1,CSARASSGTEAFF,TGCAGTGCTAGGGCATCGTCGGGCACTGAAGCTTTCTTT
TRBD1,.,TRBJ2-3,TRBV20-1,CSAPGTGGFSSTDTQYF,TGCAGTGCTCCCGGGACAGGGGGCTTCAGTAGCACAGATACGCAGTATTTT